Here is one T cell receptor beta chain with its context. The target antigen is unknown. Libraries were prepared by immunoSEQ multiplex PCR; TCRdb keeps only in-frame clonotypes and omits some of them. The sample has about 1,800,000 clones, less than 95% seen once. This specimen comes from a study of shared clonotypes between healthy human individuals. Findings and caveats of the study: Larger estimated richness was generally recorded for naive subsets relative to memory subsets. In a handful of donors, roughly 5.2% of naive CD4 clonotypes appeared in common.

Naive CD8 populations comprised CD45RO-negative cells positively selected for CCR7, excluding terminally differentiated effector memory CD45RA+ cells. Donors comprised healthy HIV-negative adults lacking recent acute infections or vaccinations. V lost 2 bases, J lost 0 bases, and 11 bases lay in between. This CDR3 has 17 amino acids. CDR1 SGHNT and CDR2 YENEEA come from the germline V gene. The sequence was obtained from a man in his late teens or twenties in good health. The chain has TRBV11-3 and TRBJ1-6; no definite D call. The source material was naive CD8+ T cells sorted from blood. CDR3 DNA: TGTGCCAGCAGCTTAAAGAAGCTTAGCTCCTATAATTCACCCCTCCACTTT. Encoded protein: CASSLKKLSSYNSPLHF.